This T cell receptor beta chain was captured in a study of T cell clones after liver transplantation. Clones were read by immunoSEQ multiplex PCR, and TCRdb kept only the in-frame ones, dropping some. Counted here are some 34,000 clones, over 85% occurring once; the ten biggest clones make up around 26%. This sample comprised CD8+ T cells from blood, obtained 12 months after liver transplant. This clonotype was obtained from a human patient who received a liver transplant. Part of the T cells may come from the graft donor.

This CDR3 reads CASSVEREVVDTQYF. As DNA, the CDR3 is TGTGCCAGCAGCGTTGAGCGGGAGGTGGTAGATACGCAGTATTTT. This chain uses TRBV9 with TRBJ2-3, with 9 bases matching TRBD2. This CDR3 spans 15 amino acids. CDR1 and CDR2 from the germline V gene are SGDLS and YYNGEE. J lost 5 bases, V lost 2 bases, and 6 bases had no gene match.